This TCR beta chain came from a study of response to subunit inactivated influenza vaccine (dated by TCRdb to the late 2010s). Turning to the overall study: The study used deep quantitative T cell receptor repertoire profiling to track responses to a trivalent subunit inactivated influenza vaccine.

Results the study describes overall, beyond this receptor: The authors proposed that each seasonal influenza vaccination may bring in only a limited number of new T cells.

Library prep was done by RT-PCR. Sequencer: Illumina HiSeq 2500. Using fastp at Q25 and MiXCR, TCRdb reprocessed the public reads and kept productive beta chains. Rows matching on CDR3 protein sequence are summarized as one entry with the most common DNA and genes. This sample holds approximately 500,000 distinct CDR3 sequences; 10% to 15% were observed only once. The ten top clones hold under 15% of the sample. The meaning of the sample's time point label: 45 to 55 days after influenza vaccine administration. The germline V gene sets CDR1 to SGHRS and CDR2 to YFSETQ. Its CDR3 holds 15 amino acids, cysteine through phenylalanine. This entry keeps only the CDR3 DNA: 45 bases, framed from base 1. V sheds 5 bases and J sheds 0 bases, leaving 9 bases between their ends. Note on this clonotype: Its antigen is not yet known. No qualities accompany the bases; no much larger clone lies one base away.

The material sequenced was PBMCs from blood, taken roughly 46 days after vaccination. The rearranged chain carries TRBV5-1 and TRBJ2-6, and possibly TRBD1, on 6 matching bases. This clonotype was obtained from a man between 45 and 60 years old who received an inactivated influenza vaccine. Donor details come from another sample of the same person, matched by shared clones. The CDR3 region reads CASRQGDSGANVLTF. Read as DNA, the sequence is TGCGCCAGCAGACAGGGTGACTCTGGGGCCAACGTCCTGACTTTC.